This entry lists 25 T cell receptor beta chains sequenced from one sample in a study of OX40 agonist ivuxolimab in advanced cancers. Data came from immunoSEQ multiplex PCR; TCRdb stores just in-frame clones and leaves some out. The table has around 77,000 clones, approximately 92% seen once. The sequences come from CD4+ or CD8+ T cells sorted from blood, collected in a trial of the OX40 agonist ivuxolimab. All receptors derive from an adult with an advanced solid tumor such as melanoma, head and neck, liver or kidney cancer.

The chain employs TRBV11-3 and TRBJ2-7; D gene unclear. Trimming removed 5 bases from V and 0 bases from J, with 11 bases in between. Germline-derived CDR1 and CDR2 are SGHNT and YENEEA. This CDR3 contains 14 residues. CDR3 protein: CASSAWDSSYEQYF. CDR3 nucleotides: TGTGCCAGCAGCGCCTGGGATAGCTCCTACGAGCAGTACTTC. Filled out from reference TRBV11-3 and TRBJ2-7, the complete variable domain reads EAGVVQSPRYKIIEKKQPVAFWCNPISGHNTLYWYLQNLGQGPELLIRYENEEAVDDSQLPKDRFSAERLKGVDSTLKIQPAELGDSAVYLCASSAWDSSYEQYFGPGTRLTVT.

This clone has a single count. V and J are TRBV10-3 and TRBJ2-1; unclear D gene. The V end was cut by 2 bases, the J end by 4 bases, with 24 bases between. The germline gives CDR1 ENHRY, CDR2 SYGVKD. The CDR3 covers 19 residues. The CDR3 nucleotides read TGTGCCATCAGTGAGAGGCCTCCAAACCAACGCGCCCCGTACAATGAGCAGTTCTTC. Its protein is CAISERPPNQRAPYNEQFF.

V is TRBV5-1 and J is TRBJ2-5, with 8 bases that match TRBD1. There are 15 residues in the CDR3. From germline, CDR1 is SGHRS and CDR2 YFSETQ. With 0 bases clipped from V and 10 bases from J, the junction kept 11 bases outside the gene matches. The CDR3 DNA reads TGCGCCAGCAGCTTGGAGCAGGGGGCCAACACCAACCAGTACTTC. It encodes CASSLEQGANTNQYF. The full variable domain, rest sourced from reference TRBV5-1 and TRBJ2-5, is KAGVTQTPRYLIKTRGQQVTLSCSPISGHRSVSWYQQTPGQGLQFLFEYFSETQRNKGNFPGRFSGRQFSNSRSEMNVSTLELGDSALYLCASSLEQGANTNQYFGPGTRLLVL.

The DNA of the CDR3 is TGTGCCAGCAGCAAGGGTCAGGGGACACAAGAGACCCAGTACTTC. Translation gives CASSKGQGTQETQYF. This chain connects TRBV7-9 to TRBJ2-5, with D perhaps matching TRBD1 (6 bases). The CDR3 length is 15 residues. The V end was cut by 5 bases, the J end by 2 bases, with 15 bases between. From germline, CDR1 is SEHNR and CDR2 FQNEAQ (reference sequence).

The chain couples TRBV27 to TRBJ2-7, with 7 nucleotides matching TRBD1. The CDR3 spans 13 residues. J gave up 0 bases and V 10 bases, and 6 bases lay outside the gene matches. Germline assignment: CDR1 MNHEY and CDR2 SMNVEV (reference sequence). The CDR3 reads CATTGDSSYEQYF. For the CDR3, the DNA is TGTGCCACCACAGGGGACAGCTCCTACGAGCAGTACTTC.

The chain recombines TRBV18 with TRBJ1-5; tentative D call: TRBD1 (5 bases). The CDR3 loop spans 13 amino acids. V was shortened by 6 bases and J by 6 bases, with 12 bases between the two germline ends. The germline V gene has CDR1 KGHSH and CDR2 LQKENI. As DNA, the CDR3 is TGTGCCAGCTCGACGGACACCGGTCAGCCCCAGCATTTT. Protein product: CASSTDTGQPQHF.

In its sample, this clone was seen once. The chain recombines TRBV19 with TRBJ1-6; D is unclear. Germline CDR1 LNHDA, CDR2 SQIVND (reference sequence). The CDR3 contains 15 residues. Trimming shortened V by 5 bases and J by 3 bases, and 11 bases separated the two germline ends. CDR3 sequence (DNA): TGTGCCAGTAGTCCCCGGGAGTTCTATAATTCACCCCTCCACTTT. Amino acids: CASSPREFYNSPLHF.

J is TRBJ2-3 and V is TRBV2; either TRBD1 or TRBD2 may supply D (5 bases each). This CDR3 has 13 amino acids. Germline CDR1 is SNHLY and CDR2 is FYNNEI. V shed 7 bases and J shed 2 bases, with 10 bases lying between them. The CDR3 is CASNRDHTDTQYF. CDR3 bases: TGTGCCAGCAATAGGGACCACACAGATACGCAGTATTTT.

The rearrangement links TRBV10-2 to TRBJ2-1; the match to TRBD1 covers 11 bases. Germline lookup yields CDR1 WSHSY and CDR2 SAAADI. The CDR3 consists of 14 residues. V dropped 2 bases and J dropped 10; count of bases not matched to a gene: 4. The CDR3 nucleotides are TGCGCCAGCAGTGAGACGGGACAGGGGGGGGAGCAGTTCTTC. Translation: CASSETGQGGEQFF.

In its sample, this clone was seen once. The CDR3 loop reads CASSVGGGATYQETQYF. The CDR3 bases are TGTGCCAGCAGCGTAGGAGGGGGGGCGACGTACCAAGAGACCCAGTACTTC. The chain couples TRBV9 to TRBJ2-5; D is perhaps TRBD2 (7 bases). This CDR3 contains 17 residues. The V end lost 0 bases, the J end lost 0 bases, and 15 bases lay between the germline ends. Germline V gene sequence: CDR1 SGDLS, CDR2 YYNGEE.

The count of this clone is one. This chain's CDR3 is CASSPSRGRYGEQYF. In DNA, the CDR3 is TGTGCCAGCAGTCCTAGTCGGGGGCGGTACGGCGAGCAGTACTTC. V and J are TRBV28 and TRBJ2-7; the D call may be TRBD1 or TRBD2 (6 bases each). This CDR3 spans 15 amino acids. The germline CDR1 and CDR2 sequences are MDHEN and SYDVKM. The V end lost 5 bases, the J end lost 6 bases, and 20 bases lay between the germline ends.

V usage is TRBV2 and J usage is TRBJ1-1; 9 bases are a match to TRBD1. Trimming took 6 bases from V and 11 from J; bases not matched to a gene: 10. The V gene's germline CDR1 is SNHLY and CDR2 FYNNEI. The CDR3 sequence is 13 residues long. The CDR3 protein is CASSPPGQGTAFF. The CDR3 nucleotides read TGTGCCAGCAGCCCCCCGGGACAGGGAACGGCTTTCTTT.

This chain connects TRBV21-1 to TRBJ1-1; TRBD1 is the table's D call and was not checked against the DNA. TRBV21-1 is labeled a pseudogene. The CDR3 runs to 16 residues. The CDR3 loop reads CASSDPGQGRDTEAFF. DNA of the CDR3: TGTGCCAGCAGCGATCCGGGACAGGGGCGAGACACTGAAGCTTTCTTT.

The CDR3 sequence: CASSLALAGVEDTQYF. DNA of the CDR3: TGTGCCAGCAGCTTAGCTTTAGCGGGAGTGGAAGATACGCAGTATTTT. V is TRBV7-8 and J is TRBJ2-3, with 9 bases lining up with TRBD2. This CDR3 has 16 amino acids. Germline V gene sequence: CDR1 SGHVS, CDR2 FQNEAQ. V lost 0 bases and J lost 5; bases outside the gene matches: 6.

This chain links TRBV28 with TRBJ1-5; D uncertain. The CDR3 runs to 12 residues. Germline V gene sequence: CDR1 MDHEN, CDR2 SYDVKM. Trimming took 4 bases from V and 0 from J, leaving 1 base between them. The CDR3 here is CASSYSNQPQHF. In nucleotides, the CDR3 is TGTGCCAGCAGTTATAGCAATCAGCCCCAGCATTTT. Full variable domain (outside the CDR3, taken from reference TRBV28 and TRBJ1-5): DVKVTQSSRYLVKRTGEKVFLECVQDMDHENMFWYRQDPGLGLRLIYFSYDVKMKEKGDIPEGYSVSREKKERFSLILESASTNQTSMYLCASSYSNQPQHFGDGTRLSIL.

V is TRBV5-4 and J is TRBJ2-2; possibly TRBD2 for D (6 bases). The germline gives CDR1 SGHNT, CDR2 YYREEE (reference sequence). The CDR3 extends over 15 amino acids. V was pared by 4 bases and J by 4 bases, with 14 bases between. CDR3 nucleotide sequence: TGTGCCAGCAGCAGCGGAGGGAGGAGCACCGGGGAGCTGTTTTTT. The encoded protein is CASSSGGRSTGELFF.

The chain employs TRBV10-3 and TRBJ2-2; a weak D match, TRBD2 (5 bases). Trimming shortened V by 5 bases and J by 0 bases, and 13 bases separated the two germline ends. The germline V gene encodes CDR1 ENHRY and CDR2 SYGVKD. This CDR3 contains 16 residues. The CDR3 nucleotides read TGTGCCATCAGTTCAGACTACCCCGCGAACACCGGGGAGCTGTTTTTT. This sequence encodes CAISSDYPANTGELFF.

The chain uses TRBV10-3 and TRBJ2-1; 12 nucleotides line up with TRBD2. The V segment lost 6 bases and the J segment 0 bases; nucleotides outside the gene matches: 9. The CDR3 covers 18 residues. Per germline, CDR1 ENHRY and CDR2 SYGVKD. The DNA of the CDR3 is TGTGCCATCAGCCCGGGACTAGCGGGTTCAAACTCCTACAATGAGCAGTTCTTC. Its protein product is CAISPGLAGSNSYNEQFF.

The chain joins TRBV18 to TRBJ1-6; TRBD1 aligns across 9 bases. The germline gives CDR1 KGHSH, CDR2 LQKENI. After removal of 1 base from V and 5 bases from J, the junction contained 3 bases not matched to a gene. The CDR3 runs 16 residues. CDR3 bases: TGTGCCAGCTCACCACTTGGACAGGGGAATAATTCACCCCTCCACTTT. This translates into CASSPLGQGNNSPLHF.

The gene calls are TRBV20-1 and TRBJ2-5; D not certain. The V gene lost 7 bases and the J gene lost 4 bases, with 10 bases spanning the gap. Germline CDR1 reads DFQATT; CDR2 reads SNEGSKA (reference sequence). The CDR3 loop spans 11 amino acids. The CDR3 DNA follows: TGCAGTGTGGGGAAGGGAGAGACCCAGTACTTC. Its translation is CSVGKGETQYF.

The rearrangement uses TRBV7-8 and TRBJ2-7; 11 bases align to TRBD1. In germline, CDR1 is SGHVS, CDR2 FQNEAQ. The junction had 5 bases not matched to a gene; V was cut back by 10 bases and J by 3 bases. The CDR3 contains 13 residues. CDR3: CATGTGGNYEQYF. CDR3 bases: TGTGCCACGGGGACAGGGGGGAACTACGAGCAGTACTTC.

The rearrangement uses TRBV5-1 and TRBJ2-1; D might be TRBD1 or TRBD2, each matching 5 bases. From germline, CDR1 is SGHRS and CDR2 YFSETQ. Deletions cut 0 bases from V and 9 bases from J, with 16 bases between. This CDR3 has 15 residues. The CDR3 nucleotides are TGCGCCAGCAGCTTGGGGGCAGGGAGTTTAGGTGAGCAGTTCTTC. It codes for CASSLGAGSLGEQFF.

J is TRBJ2-3 and V is TRBV18; a possible D gene is TRBD2 (7 bases). This CDR3 spans 15 amino acids. Germline assignment: CDR1 KGHSH and CDR2 LQKENI. Trimming cost V 5 bases and J 2 bases, with 14 bases left between them. CDR3 amino acids: CASSTLGGATDTQYF. CDR3 nucleotides: TGTGCCAGCTCAACCCTGGGGGGGGCCACAGATACGCAGTATTTT.

The rearrangement links TRBV6-8 to TRBJ2-2; 9 bases match TRBD2. CDR3 length equals 17 residues. With V trimmed by 10 bases and J by 3 bases, 15 bases remained unmatched. Germline loops: CDR1 MNHGY, CDR2 SAAAGT. This CDR3 is CANHLIRREGYTGELFF. The CDR3 bases are TGTGCCAACCACTTGATTCGGCGGGAGGGCTACACCGGGGAGCTGTTTTTT.

The V call is TRBV7-2, the J call TRBJ2-5, with TRBD2 identical over 7 bases. Looked up from germline, CDR1 is SGHTA and CDR2 is FQGNSA. The CDR3 length is 18 residues. Trimming at V came to 1 base and at J to 2 bases, leaving 13 bases not matched to a gene. The DNA for the CDR3 is TGTGCCAGCAGCTTAGTCCCTGGAGCAGGACTAGTTCAAGAGACCCAGTACTTC. Its protein is CASSLVPGAGLVQETQYF.